The following is a TCR beta chain sequence with its context. This clone was counted a single time. Its antigen is unknown. Base qualities are not at hand, and no much larger clone is one base apart. The sample is drawn from a study of technical replicates of blood from a few donors (TCRdb year 2017). To prepare the library, the immunoSEQ multiplex PCR assay was applied. TCRdb obtained this table from immuneACCESS and retained in-frame rearrangements with V and J assigned. These tables miss some clones; where compared with another copy, unresolved V genes account for less than half of the shortfall, and the remainder is unexplained. This sample has fewer than 95,000 clones in its table, and roughly nine tenths of those were observed once. 0.25% of the sample comes from the top ten. V sheds 0 bases and J sheds 3 bases, leaving 14 bases between their ends. CDR1 LNHNV and CDR2 YYDKDF were looked up in the germline V gene (reference sequence). The CDR3 sequence holds 16 residues, the cysteine and phenylalanine included. This entry keeps only the CDR3 DNA: 48 bases, framed from base 1.

The TCR sequence derives from a human donor in good health. The chain uses TRBV15 and TRBJ1-2; the D gene assignment is ambiguous. Sequences were obtained from T cells isolated from PBMCs. The nucleotide sequence is TGTGCCACCAGCAGAGATCCTAGAGGGTCCCACTATGGCTACACCTTC. Translated, this is CATSRDPRGSHYGYTF. The full variable domain, with segments outside the CDR3 supplied by the reference TRBV15 and TRBJ1-2 proteins, appears as DAMVIQNPRYQVTQFGKPVTLSCSQTLNHNVMYWYQQKSSQAPKLLFHYYDKDFNNEADTPDNFQSRRPNTSFCFLDIRSPGLGDTAMYLCATSRDPRGSHYGYTFGSGTRLTVV.